The entry that follows covers one T cell receptor beta chain sequence. TCRdb's table, derived via immunoSEQ multiplex PCR, lists solely in-frame clones and lacks some. The sample holds more than 2 million clones, roughly 96% seen once. This specimen comes from a study of shared clonotypes between healthy human individuals. The CDR3 length is 13 residues. Germline values: CDR1 SGHTS, CDR2 YDEGEE. The V and J ends lost 4 bases and 11 bases, in that order; junction bases with no gene match: 11. V and J are TRBV5-8 and TRBJ1-2, with TRBD1 matching over 7 bases. This receptor was identified in a man younger than 35 in good health. Specimen: naive CD4+ T cells sorted from blood. Subset indicated: CD45RA+ positively selected. CDR3 in amino acids: CASSPDRVVRYTF. The CDR3 nucleotides are TGTGCCAGCAGCCCCGACAGGGTCGTCCGGTACACCTTC.